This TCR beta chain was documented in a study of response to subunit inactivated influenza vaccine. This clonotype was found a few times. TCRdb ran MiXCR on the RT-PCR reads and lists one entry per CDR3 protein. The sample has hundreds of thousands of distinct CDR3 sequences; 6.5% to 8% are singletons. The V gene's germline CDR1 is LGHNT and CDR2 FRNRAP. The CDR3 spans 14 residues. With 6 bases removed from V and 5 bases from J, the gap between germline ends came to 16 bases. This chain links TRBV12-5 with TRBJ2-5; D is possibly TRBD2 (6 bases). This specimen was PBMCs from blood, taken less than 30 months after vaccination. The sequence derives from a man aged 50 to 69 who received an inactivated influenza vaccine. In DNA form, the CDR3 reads TGTGCTAGTGGCCTCGGGACTTTTGCGGAGACCCAGTACTTC. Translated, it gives CASGLGTFAETQYF. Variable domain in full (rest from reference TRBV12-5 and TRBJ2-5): DARVTQTPRHKVTEMGQEVTMRCQPILGHNTVFWYRQTMMQGLELLAYFRNRAPLDDSGMPKDRFSAEMPDATLATLKIQPSEPRDSAVYFCASGLGTFAETQYFGPGTRLLVL.